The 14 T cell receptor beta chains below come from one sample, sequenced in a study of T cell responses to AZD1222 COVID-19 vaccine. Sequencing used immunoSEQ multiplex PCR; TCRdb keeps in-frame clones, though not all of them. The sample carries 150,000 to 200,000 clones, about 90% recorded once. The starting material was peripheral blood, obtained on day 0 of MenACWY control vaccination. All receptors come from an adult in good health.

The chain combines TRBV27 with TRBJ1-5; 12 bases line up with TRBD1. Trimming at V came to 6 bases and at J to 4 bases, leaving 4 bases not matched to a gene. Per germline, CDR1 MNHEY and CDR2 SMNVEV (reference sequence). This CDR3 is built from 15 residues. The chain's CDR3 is CASSLGQGANQPQHF. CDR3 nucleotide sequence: TGTGCCAGCAGCTTGGGACAGGGGGCAAATCAGCCCCAGCATTTT.

As DNA, the CDR3 is TGTGCCAGCAGTCCGACGTCCTACAATGAGCAGTTCTTC. This encodes CASSPTSYNEQFF. The chain carries TRBV6-5 and TRBJ2-1; no definite D call. Trimming removed 5 bases at V and 1 base at J, with 6 bases between. CDR1 and CDR2 (germline): MNHEY, SVGAGI. The CDR3 totals 13 residues.

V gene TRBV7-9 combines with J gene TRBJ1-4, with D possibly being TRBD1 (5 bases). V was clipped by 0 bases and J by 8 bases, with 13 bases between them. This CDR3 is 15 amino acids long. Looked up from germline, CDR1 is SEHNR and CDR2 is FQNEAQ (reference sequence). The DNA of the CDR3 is TGTGCCAGCAGCTTAGCCGGGGCCGAGAACGAAAAACTGTTTTTT. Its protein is CASSLAGAENEKLFF.

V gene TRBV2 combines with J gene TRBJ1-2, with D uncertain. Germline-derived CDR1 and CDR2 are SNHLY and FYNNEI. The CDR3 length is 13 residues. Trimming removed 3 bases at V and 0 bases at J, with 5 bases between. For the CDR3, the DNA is TGTGCCAGCAGTGACAGTTCTAACTATGGCTACACCTTC. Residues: CASSDSSNYGYTF.

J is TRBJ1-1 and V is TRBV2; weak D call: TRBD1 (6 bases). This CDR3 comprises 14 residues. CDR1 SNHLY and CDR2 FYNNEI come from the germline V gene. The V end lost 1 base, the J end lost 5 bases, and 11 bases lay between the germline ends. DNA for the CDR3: TGTGCCAGCAGTGAAGGCAGGGGTCGGACTGAAGCTTTCTTT. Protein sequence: CASSEGRGRTEAFF.

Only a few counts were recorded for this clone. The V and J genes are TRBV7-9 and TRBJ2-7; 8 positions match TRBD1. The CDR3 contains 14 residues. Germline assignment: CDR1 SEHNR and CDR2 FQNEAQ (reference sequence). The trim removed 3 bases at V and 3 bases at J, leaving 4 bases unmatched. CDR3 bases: TGTGCCAGCAGCTTCAACAGGGGGGACTACGAGCAGTACTTC. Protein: CASSFNRGDYEQYF. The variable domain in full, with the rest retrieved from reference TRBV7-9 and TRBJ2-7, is DTGVSQNPRHKITKRGQNVTFRCDPISEHNRLYWYRQTLGQGPEFLTYFQNEAQLEKSRLLSDRFSAERPKGSFSTLEIQRTEQGDSAMYLCASSFNRGDYEQYFGPGTRLTVT.

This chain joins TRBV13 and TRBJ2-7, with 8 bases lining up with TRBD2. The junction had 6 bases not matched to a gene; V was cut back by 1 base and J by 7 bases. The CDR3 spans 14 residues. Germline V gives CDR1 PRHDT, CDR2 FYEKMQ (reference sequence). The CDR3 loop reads CASSLAGGRLEQYF. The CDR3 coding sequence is TGTGCCAGCAGCTTAGCGGGGGGGCGACTTGAGCAGTACTTC.

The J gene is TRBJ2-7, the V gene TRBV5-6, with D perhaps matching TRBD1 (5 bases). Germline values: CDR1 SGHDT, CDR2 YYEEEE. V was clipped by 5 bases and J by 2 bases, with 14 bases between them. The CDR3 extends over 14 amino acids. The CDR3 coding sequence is TGTGCCAGCAGAATAAGGGGCAGGCCCTACGAGCAGTACTTC. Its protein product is CASRIRGRPYEQYF. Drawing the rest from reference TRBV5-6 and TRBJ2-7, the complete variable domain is DAGVTQSPTHLIKTRGQQVTLRCSPKSGHDTVSWYQQALGQGPQFIFQYYEEEERQRGNFPDRFSGHQFPNYSSELNVNALLLGDSALYLCASRIRGRPYEQYFGPGTRLTVT.

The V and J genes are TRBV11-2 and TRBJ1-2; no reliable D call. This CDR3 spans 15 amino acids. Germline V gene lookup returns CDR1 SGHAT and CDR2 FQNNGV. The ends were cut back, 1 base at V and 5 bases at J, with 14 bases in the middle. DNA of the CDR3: TGTGCCAGCAGCTTAGGTCCCCAGGTGGCTTATGGCTACACCTTC. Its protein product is CASSLGPQVAYGYTF.

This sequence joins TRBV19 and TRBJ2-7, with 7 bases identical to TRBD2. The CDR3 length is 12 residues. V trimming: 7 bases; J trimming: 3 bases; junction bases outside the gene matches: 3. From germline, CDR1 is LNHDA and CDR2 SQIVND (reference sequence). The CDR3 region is CASMGGDYEQYF. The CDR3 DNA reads TGTGCCAGTATGGGGGGGGACTACGAGCAGTACTTC.

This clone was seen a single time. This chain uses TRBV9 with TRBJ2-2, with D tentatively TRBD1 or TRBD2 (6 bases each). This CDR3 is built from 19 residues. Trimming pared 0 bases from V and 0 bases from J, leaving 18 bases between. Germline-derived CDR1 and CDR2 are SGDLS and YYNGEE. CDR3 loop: CASSVVDGGRHSNTGELFF. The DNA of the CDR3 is TGTGCCAGCAGCGTAGTGGATGGGGGGCGGCACTCGAACACCGGGGAGCTGTTTTTT.

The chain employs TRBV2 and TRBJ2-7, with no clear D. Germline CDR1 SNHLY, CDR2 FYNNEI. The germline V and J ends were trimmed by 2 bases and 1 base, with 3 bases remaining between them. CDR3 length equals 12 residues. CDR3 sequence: CASSEISYEQYF. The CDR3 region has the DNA TGTGCCAGCAGTGAAATATCCTACGAGCAGTACTTC.

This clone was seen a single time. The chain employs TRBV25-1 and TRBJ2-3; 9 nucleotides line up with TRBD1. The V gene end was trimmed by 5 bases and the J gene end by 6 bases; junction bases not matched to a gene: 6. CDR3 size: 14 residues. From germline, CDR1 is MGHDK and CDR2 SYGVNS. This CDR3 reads CASSPDRGPDTQYF. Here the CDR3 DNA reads TGTGCCAGCAGTCCGGACAGGGGCCCGGATACGCAGTATTTT.

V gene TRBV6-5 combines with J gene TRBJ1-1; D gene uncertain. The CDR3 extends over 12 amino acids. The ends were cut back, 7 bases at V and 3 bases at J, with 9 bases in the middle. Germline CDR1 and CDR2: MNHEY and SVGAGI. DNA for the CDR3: TGTGCCAGCAACCATAGGGACACTGAAGCTTTCTTT. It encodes CASNHRDTEAFF.